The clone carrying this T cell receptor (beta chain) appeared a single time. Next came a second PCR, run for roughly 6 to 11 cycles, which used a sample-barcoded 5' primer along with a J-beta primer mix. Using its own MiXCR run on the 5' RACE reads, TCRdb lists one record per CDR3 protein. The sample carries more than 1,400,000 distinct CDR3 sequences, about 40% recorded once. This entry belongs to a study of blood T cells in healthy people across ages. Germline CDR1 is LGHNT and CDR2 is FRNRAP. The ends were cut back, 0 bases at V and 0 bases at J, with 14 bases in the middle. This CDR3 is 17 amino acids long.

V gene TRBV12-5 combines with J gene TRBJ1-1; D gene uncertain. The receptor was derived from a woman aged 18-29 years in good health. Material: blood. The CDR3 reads CASGLVLGRLMNTEAFF. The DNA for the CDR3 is TGTGCTAGTGGTTTGGTACTGGGGAGACTCATGAACACTGAAGCTTTCTTT.